Listed below are T cell receptor beta chains from one sample, sequenced in a study of blood T cell repertoires in COVID-19. Assay: immunoSEQ multiplex PCR; the TCRdb copy retains only in-frame clones and omits some. This table holds some 220,000 clones, less than 90% found once. The sample taken for sequencing was peripheral blood. The receptors here all came from a woman aged 60-75 years who had recovered from COVID-19. Both conserved end residues are part of each CDR3. The D gene is left open where the match is weak. Not all rows give a size; the values are once, few, many and, for expanded clones, a class.

clone size	V gene	D gene	J gene	CDR3 DNA	CDR3 protein
NA	TRBV7-8	NA	TRBJ1-2	TGTGCCAGCAGCTTAGGGTCAACGGGGTCCTTGTGGGGCTACACCTTC	CASSLGSTGSLWGYTF
few	TRBV27	NA	TRBJ1-1	TGTGCCAGCAGGTCAGCGGTGAACACTGAAGCTTTCTTT	CASRSAVNTEAFF
NA	TRBV2	NA	TRBJ2-5	TGTGCCAGCAGTGAAGGGGGCGAGTACCAAGAGACCCAGTACTTC	CASSEGGEYQETQYF
NA	TRBV5-1	NA	TRBJ1-1	TGCGCCAGCAGCTTAACGACACCAACGAACACTGAAGCTTTCTTT	CASSLTTPTNTEAFF
NA	TRBV7-9	TRBD2	TRBJ2-5	TGTGCCAGCAGCTACAGCGGGGGGAAAGAGACCCAGTACTTC	CASSYSGGKETQYF
NA	TRBV7-9	TRBD2	TRBJ2-5	TGTGCCAGCAGCCCTGGAGCGGGGGGGCCGGCGACCCAGTACTTC	CASSPGAGGPATQYF
NA	TRBV10-3	TRBD1	TRBJ1-2	TGTGCCATCAGTGGGCCAACAGGGGTTCACTATGGCTACACCTTC	CAISGPTGVHYGYTF
NA	TRBV10-3	TRBD1	TRBJ1-4	TGTGCCATCAGTGAGGCGTTGACAGGGCGTAATGAAAAACTGTTTTTT	CAISEALTGRNEKLFF
few	TRBV19	NA	TRBJ2-3	TGTGCCAGTAGTCTCATCCGGGGGACTCCAACGCAGTATTTT	CASSLIRGTPTQYF
few	TRBV27	NA	TRBJ2-6	TGTGCCAGCAGTTTATTAGCGGCGGGGTCTGGGGCCAACGTCCTGACTTTC	CASSLLAAGSGANVLTF
few	TRBV9	TRBD2	TRBJ2-1	TGTGCCAGCAGCGCCGTGGGTAGCGGGGGGCCCTACAATGAGCAGTTCTTC	CASSAVGSGGPYNEQFF
NA	TRBV18	NA	TRBJ1-2	TGTGCCAGCTCTCTCGACAGCAGCTATGGCTACACCTTC	CASSLDSSYGYTF
once	TRBV4-1	TRBD2	TRBJ2-7	TGCGCCAGCAGCCAAGTGCCGGGAGGGGACTACGAGCAGTACTTC	CASSQVPGGDYEQYF
once	TRBV5-1	TRBD1	TRBJ1-2	TGCGCCAGCAGCCCGGGGACAGGCGGTGGCTACACCTTC	CASSPGTGGGYTF
NA	TRBV3-1/TRBV3-2	NA	TRBJ1-2	TGTGCCAGCAGCCCGGGGGGCTCTGGCTACACCTTC	CASSPGGSGYTF
NA	TRBV3-1/TRBV3-2	TRBD1	TRBJ1-1	TGTGCCAGCAGCCAAGATCATGGGACAGGGGGGACTGAAGCTTTCTTT	CASSQDHGTGGTEAFF
NA	TRBV7-3	NA	TRBJ1-2	TGTGCCAGCAGCTTAACGAGCGGGGTGGGTTTCTATGGCTACACCTTC	CASSLTSGVGFYGYTF
NA	TRBV15	TRBD1	TRBJ1-6	TGTGCCACCAGCGTAGGAGGGGCAGGGGGTATCTCACCCCTCCACTTT	CATSVGGAGGISPLHF
NA	TRBV9	TRBD2	TRBJ2-5	TGTGCCAGCAGCGTAGCGGGGGGGTATCTGGAGACCCAGTACTTC	CASSVAGGYLETQYF
NA	TRBV7-6	TRBD2	TRBJ2-2	TGTGCCAGCAGCCTTAAGCGGGGGGCCCTGAACACCGGGGAGCTGTTTTTT	CASSLKRGALNTGELFF
NA	TRBV5-1	NA	TRBJ1-6	TGCGCTACAAGCAGGGATTTTGATTCACCCCTCCACTTT	CATSRDFDSPLHF
NA	TRBV5-5	NA	TRBJ1-4	TGTGCCAGCAGCTTCAGAAGTCCGTATGAAAAACTGTTTTTT	CASSFRSPYEKLFF
NA	TRBV4-1	NA	TRBJ1-1	TGCGCCAGCAGTCGGGGGAACACTGAAGCTTTCTTT	CASSRGNTEAFF
once	TRBV9	TRBD1	TRBJ1-1	TGTGCCAGCAGCAGCGGACAGGGGGCGTTCGCTGAAGCTTTCTTT	CASSSGQGAFAEAFF
NA	TRBV30	NA	TRBJ2-1	TGTGCCATGAAGGGCGGGAATGAGCAGTTCTTC	CAMKGGNEQFF
once	TRBV18	TRBD1	TRBJ1-3	TGTGCCAGCGATCCGACAGGGGACTCTGGAAACACCATATATTTT	CASDPTGDSGNTIYF
few	TRBV28	TRBD1	TRBJ2-1	TGTGCCACCCTTGGACAGGTTGAGCAGTTCTTC	CATLGQVEQFF
NA	TRBV11-3	NA	TRBJ2-3	TGTGCCAGCAGCTTGTACTATCCCTCTAGCACAGATACGCAGTATTTT	CASSLYYPSSTDTQYF
NA	TRBV4-1	NA	TRBJ1-5	TGCGCCAGCAGCCTTGGACAGCTCAATCAGCCCCAGCATTTT	CASSLGQLNQPQHF
NA	TRBV6-2/TRBV6-3	TRBD1	TRBJ1-3	TGTGCCAGCAGCCGGACAGGGCCCGGAAACACCATATATTTT	CASSRTGPGNTIYF
NA	TRBV24-1	NA	TRBJ2-3	TGTGCCACCAGTGAGGGCGCGAGCACAGATACGCAGTATTTT	CATSEGASTDTQYF
NA	TRBV7-9	NA	TRBJ2-7	TGTGCCAGCAGCTCTCTTACAGGGAATGGGTACGAGCAGTACTTC	CASSSLTGNGYEQYF
once	TRBV6-5	NA	TRBJ2-5	TGTGCCAGCAGCCCCGGGCCGGGGTACCAAGAGACCCAGTACTTC	CASSPGPGYQETQYF
NA	TRBV2	TRBD2	TRBJ2-5	TGTGCCAGCAGAAGGAGTAGCGGGGGGGTTGAGACCCAGTACTTC	CASRRSSGGVETQYF
NA	TRBV30	TRBD2	TRBJ2-1	TGTGCCTGGAGTGAAGGGACTAGCTCCTACAATGAGCAGTTCTTC	CAWSEGTSSYNEQFF